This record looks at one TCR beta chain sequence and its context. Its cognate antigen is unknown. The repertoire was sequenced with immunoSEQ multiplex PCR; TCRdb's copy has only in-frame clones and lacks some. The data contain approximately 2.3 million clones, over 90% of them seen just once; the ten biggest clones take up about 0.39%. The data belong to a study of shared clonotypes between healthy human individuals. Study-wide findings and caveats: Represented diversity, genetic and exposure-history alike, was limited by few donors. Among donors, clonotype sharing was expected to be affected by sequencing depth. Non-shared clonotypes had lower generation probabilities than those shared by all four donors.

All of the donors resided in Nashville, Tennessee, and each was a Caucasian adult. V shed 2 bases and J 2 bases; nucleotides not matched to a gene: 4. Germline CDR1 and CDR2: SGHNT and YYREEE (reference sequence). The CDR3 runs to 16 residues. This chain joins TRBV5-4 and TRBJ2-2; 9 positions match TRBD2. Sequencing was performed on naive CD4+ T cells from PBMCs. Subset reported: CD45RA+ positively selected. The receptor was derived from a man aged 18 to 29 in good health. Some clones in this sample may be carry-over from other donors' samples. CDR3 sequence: CASSFGLATNTGELFF. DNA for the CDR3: TGTGCCAGCAGCTTTGGACTAGCGACAAACACCGGGGAGCTGTTTTTT. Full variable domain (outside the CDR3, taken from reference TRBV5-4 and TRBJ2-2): ETGVTQSPTHLIKTRGQQVTLRCSSQSGHNTVSWYQQALGQGPQFIFQYYREEENGRGNFPPRFSGLQFPNYSSELNVNALELDDSALYLCASSFGLATNTGELFFGEGSRLTVL.